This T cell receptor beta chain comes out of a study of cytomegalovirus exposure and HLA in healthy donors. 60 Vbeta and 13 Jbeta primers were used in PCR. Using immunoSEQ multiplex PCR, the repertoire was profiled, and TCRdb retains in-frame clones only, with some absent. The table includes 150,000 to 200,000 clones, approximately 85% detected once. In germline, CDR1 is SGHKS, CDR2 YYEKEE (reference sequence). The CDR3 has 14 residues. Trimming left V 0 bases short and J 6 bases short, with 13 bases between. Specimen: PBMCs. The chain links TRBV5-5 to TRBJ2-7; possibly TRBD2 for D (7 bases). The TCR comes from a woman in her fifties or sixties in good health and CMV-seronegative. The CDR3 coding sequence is TGTGCCAGCAGCTTGGAAAGGGGGGGCGCCGAGCAGTACTTC. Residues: CASSLERGGAEQYF. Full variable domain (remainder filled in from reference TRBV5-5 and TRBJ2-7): DAGVTQSPTHLIKTRGQQVTLRCSPISGHKSVSWYQQVLGQGPQFIFQYYEKEERGRGNFPDRFSARQFPNYSSELNVNALLLGDSALYLCASSLERGGAEQYFGPGTRLTVT.